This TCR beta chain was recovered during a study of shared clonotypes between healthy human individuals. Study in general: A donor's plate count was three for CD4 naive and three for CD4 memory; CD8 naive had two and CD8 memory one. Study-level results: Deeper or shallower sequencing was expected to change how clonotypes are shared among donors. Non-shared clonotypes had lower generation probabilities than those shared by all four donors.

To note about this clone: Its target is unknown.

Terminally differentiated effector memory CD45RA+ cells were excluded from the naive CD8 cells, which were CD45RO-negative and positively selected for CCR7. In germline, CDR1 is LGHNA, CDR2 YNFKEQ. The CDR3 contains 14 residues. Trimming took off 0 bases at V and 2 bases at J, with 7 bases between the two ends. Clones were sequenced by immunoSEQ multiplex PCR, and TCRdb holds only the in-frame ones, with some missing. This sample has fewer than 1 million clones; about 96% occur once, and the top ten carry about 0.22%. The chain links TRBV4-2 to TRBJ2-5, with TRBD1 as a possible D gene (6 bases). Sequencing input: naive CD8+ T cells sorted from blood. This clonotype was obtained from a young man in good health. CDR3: CASSQEGQQETQYF. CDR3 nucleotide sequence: TGTGCCAGCAGCCAAGAAGGACAGCAAGAGACCCAGTACTTC.